This T cell receptor beta chain was documented in a study of T cell responses to AZD1222 COVID-19 vaccine. The study, taken as a whole, reports: Baseline serology detected seropositivity in only six or seven AZD1222 recipients. The study sampled repertoires only after the peak T cell response. Spike-wide coverage was observed for vaccine-associated CD4 TCRs, with dominant responses at 160-218 and 743-854.

Only one count was recorded for this clone. The target antigen is unknown. This table comes from immunoSEQ multiplex PCR, and its TCRdb copy is limited to in-frame clones, with some not included. The profile shows some 200,000 clones, roughly nine tenths of them singletons. The CDR3 has 15 residues. Germline V gene sequence: CDR1 SGHRS, CDR2 YFSETQ. V dropped 0 bases and J dropped 4; count of bases not matched to a gene: 5. V is TRBV5-1 and J is TRBJ2-3; 7 nucleotides align to TRBD2. The receptor comes from an adult who received the AZD1222 COVID-19 vaccine. Material: peripheral blood, obtained 28 days after the second AZD1222 dose. DNA for the CDR3: TGCGCCAGCAGCTTGGTAGGCGGGAGCGCAGATACGCAGTATTTT. Translated: CASSLVGGSADTQYF.